What follows describes a single TCR beta chain. TCRdb redid the calling of the 5' RACE reads with MiXCR, one entry per CDR3 protein. The table lists about 220,000 distinct CDR3 sequences, over 5% of them singletons. The source of the sample is a study of identical twins. CDR1 MNHEY and CDR2 SVGEGT come from the germline V gene. Deletions cut 0 bases from V and 4 bases from J, with 13 bases between. The CDR3 contains 16 residues. The same data also contributed to another study, on T cells expressing NK-cell markers. As reported in that work: There were seven HCMV-seropositive donors and one seronegative donor among the eight sequenced.

The receptor was isolated from a woman aged 18-29 years in good health. Input material: CD8+ T cells sorted from blood. The chain is built from TRBV6-2 or TRBV6-3 and TRBJ2-1; D might be TRBD2 (5 bases). CDR3 in DNA: TGTGCCAGCAGTTACTCAGGAGCGGATGCGTACAATGAGCAGTTCTTC. Amino acids: CASSYSGADAYNEQFF.